The 21 T cell receptor beta chains below come from one sample, sequenced in a study of T cell responses to AZD1222 COVID-19 vaccine (dated by TCRdb to the early 2020s). The library came from the immunoSEQ multiplex PCR assay. TCRdb stores this immuneACCESS table with in-frame sequences only. Part of the clones is absent; in the studies checked, under half of the shortfall reflects unresolved V genes, and no reason is known for the rest. A total of approximately 80,000 clones appear in this sample, about 87% of them only once. Of the sample, 5% to 6% falls within the top ten clones. Per the publication, the time point label means: baseline before first vaccination. The sequences come from peripheral blood, collected on day 0 of AZD1222 vaccination. The receptors shown here come from an adult in good health.

The V call is TRBV7-8, the J call TRBJ1-1, with a possible D match to TRBD1 (5 bases). Trimming removed 1 base from V and 3 bases from J, with 15 bases in between. This CDR3 has 16 residues. Germline V CDR1 and CDR2: SGHVS, FQNEAQ. The DNA for the CDR3 is TGTGCCAGCAGCTTAGAACCTAGGGGAATGGACACTGAAGCTTTCTTT. This gives the protein CASSLEPRGMDTEAFF.

The chain joins TRBV5-1 to TRBJ1-2; TRBD1 agrees at 11 bases. The CDR3 loop spans 14 amino acids. Germline V gene sequence: CDR1 SGHRS, CDR2 YFSETQ. Trimming cost V 3 bases and J 6 bases; bases outside gene matches: 4. The CDR3 region is CASSSWTGGNGYTF. CDR3 DNA: TGCGCCAGCAGCTCCTGGACAGGGGGCAATGGCTACACCTTC.

There are a few counts of this clone. V usage is TRBV19 and J usage is TRBJ1-5; D perhaps matches TRBD1 (6 bases). V lost 4 bases and J 0 bases, leaving 16 bases between the germline ends. The CDR3 is 17 amino acids. In germline, CDR1 is LNHDA, CDR2 SQIVND (reference sequence). The CDR3 spells CASSRVGGLYSNQPQHF. CDR3 coding DNA: TGTGCCAGTAGTAGGGTAGGGGGGTTATATAGCAATCAGCCCCAGCATTTT.

The chain joins TRBV25-1 to TRBJ1-2; D is unclear. This CDR3 region has 15 residues. Per germline, CDR1 MGHDK and CDR2 SYGVNS. The V end was cut by 1 base, the J end by 6 bases, with 15 bases between. CDR3 sequence (DNA): TGTGCCAGCAGTGAATCTTTTGGGTTAATAGATGGCTACACCTTC. This translates into CASSESFGLIDGYTF.

CDR3 bases: TGTGCCAGCAGCGTAGAGGGGAGGGAGACCCAGTACTTC. Translating gives CASSVEGRETQYF. The gene calls are TRBV9 and TRBJ2-5; perhaps TRBD2 as D (6 bases). CDR3 size: 13 residues. Trimming took off 0 bases at V and 5 bases at J, with 8 bases between the two ends. The germline gives CDR1 SGDLS, CDR2 YYNGEE.

This clone has just one count. The CDR3 DNA sequence: TGTGCCAGCAGCTTAGGACAAATTAACTATGGCTACACCTTC. Translating it yields CASSLGQINYGYTF. The J gene is TRBJ1-2, the V gene TRBV7-2; D unclear. Looked up from germline, CDR1 is SGHTA and CDR2 is FQGNSA. The CDR3 consists of 14 residues. Trimming pared 1 base from V and 1 base from J, leaving 7 bases between.

The rearrangement links TRBV4-1 to TRBJ1-1, with unresolved D. Per germline, CDR1 MGHRA and CDR2 YSYEKL. The CDR3 runs 15 residues. The germline V and J ends were trimmed by 0 bases and 10 bases, with 18 bases remaining between them. The CDR3, as DNA: TGCGCCAGCAGCCAAGACCGAGGCACACGCCTCGGAGCTTTCTTT. Residues: CASSQDRGTRLGAFF.

The chain carries TRBV19 and TRBJ1-2; D unresolved. There are 12 residues in the CDR3. V was clipped by 3 bases and J by 6 bases, with 8 bases between them. CDR1 is LNHDA and CDR2 is SQIVND in the germline V gene (reference sequence). CDR3 nucleotides: TGTGCCAGTAGTATGGCCGGGAATGGCTACACCTTC. It is translated as CASSMAGNGYTF.

This clone appeared a single time. At one end, the junction sequence differs from germline, possibly due to a read error. This chain connects TRBV19 to TRBJ1-1; D might be TRBD1 (5 bases). CDR3 length: 12 amino acids. Per the germline V gene, CDR1 is LNHDA and CDR2 is SQIVND (reference sequence). The CDR3 coding sequence is TGTGCAAGTACAGGCGGGAACACTGAAGCTTTCTTT. As protein: CASTGGNTEAFF. The variable domain in full, with the rest retrieved from reference TRBV19 and TRBJ1-1, is DGGITQSPKYLFRKEGQNVTLSCEQNLNHDAMYWYRQDPGQGLRLIYYSQIVNDFQKGDIAEGYSVSREKKESFPLTVTSAQKNPTAFYLCASTGGNTEAFFGQGTRLTVV.

The chain is built from TRBV5-4 and TRBJ1-2; 7 bases align to TRBD1. The CDR3 has 14 amino acids. CDR1 SGHNT and CDR2 YYREEE come from the germline V gene (reference sequence). Unmatched junction bases numbered 7, after V lost 2 bases and J lost 6 bases. CDR3 in DNA: TGTGCCAGCAGCTTAAGACAGGGTCCTAATGGCTACACCTTC. It is translated as CASSLRQGPNGYTF. Based on the CDR3 plus reference TRBV5-4 and TRBJ1-2, the full variable domain is ETGVTQSPTHLIKTRGQQVTLRCSSQSGHNTVSWYQQALGQGPQFIFQYYREEENGRGNFPPRFSGLQFPNYSSELNVNALELDDSALYLCASSLRQGPNGYTFGSGTRLTVV.

The V gene is TRBV10-1, the J gene TRBJ1-2, with a weak D call TRBD1 (5 bases). CDR3 size: 15 residues. V gave up 0 bases and J gave up 4 bases, with 12 bases separating them. The V gene's germline CDR1 is WNHNN and CDR2 SYGVQD (reference sequence). The CDR3 reads CASSESAGLLYGYTF. For the CDR3, the DNA is TGCGCCAGCAGTGAGTCGGCGGGACTCCTCTATGGCTACACCTTC.

The gene calls are TRBV30 and TRBJ1-3; tentative D call: TRBD1 (6 bases). Per germline, CDR1 GTSNPN and CDR2 SVGIG (reference sequence). The CDR3 has 14 residues. Trimming cost V 8 bases and J 0 bases, with 14 bases left between them. CDR3 amino acids: CARGQPYSGNTIYF. CDR3 nucleotides: TGTGCCCGTGGACAGCCGTACTCTGGAAACACCATATATTTT.

The chain combines TRBV5-1 with TRBJ2-3, with 12 bases aligning to TRBD2. Losses at the gene ends were 4 bases for V and 10 bases for J; bases not matched to a gene: 22. CDR3 length: 19 amino acids. CDR1 is SGHRS and CDR2 is YFSETQ in the germline V gene. The CDR3 sequence is CASSPGPLAGGPGIKAQYF. CDR3 sequence (DNA): TGCGCCAGCAGCCCCGGTCCCCTAGCGGGGGGGCCCGGTATTAAGGCGCAGTATTTT.

V gene TRBV9 combines with J gene TRBJ2-7; 12 nucleotides agree with TRBD1. This CDR3 has 16 amino acids. The germline V gene has CDR1 SGDLS and CDR2 YYNGEE. V shed 4 bases, J shed 1 base, and the junction held 6 bases outside the gene matches. The CDR3, as DNA: TGTGCCAGCAGCCCCATGGGACAGGGGGCGTCCTACGAGCAGTACTTC. Translation: CASSPMGQGASYEQYF.

The V call is TRBV5-6, the J call TRBJ1-1, with D hard to call. CDR3 length: 14 residues. Between the trimmed V and J ends, which lost 1 base and 4 bases, there was a span of 11 bases. CDR1 is SGHDT and CDR2 is YYEEEE in the germline V gene. CDR3 sequence reads: CASSLFHLGTEAFF. The CDR3 bases are TGTGCCAGCAGCTTGTTTCACCTCGGCACTGAAGCTTTCTTT.

The CDR3 protein is CASSRAGATNEKLFF. The CDR3 DNA is TGTGCCAGCAGCAGGGCGGGGGCAACTAATGAAAAACTGTTTTTT. The J gene is TRBJ1-4, the V gene TRBV25-1; D is perhaps TRBD1 (5 bases). The germline gives CDR1 MGHDK, CDR2 SYGVNS. Trimming removed 6 bases at V and 0 bases at J, with 11 bases between. This CDR3 has 15 amino acids.

The J gene is TRBJ1-1, the V gene TRBV14; D is ambiguous. The CDR3 is made up of 11 amino acids. Germline CDR1 SGHDN, CDR2 FVKESK. V lost 3 bases, J lost 7 bases, and 6 bases lay in between. CDR3 DNA sequence: TGTGCCAGCAGCCATTTGGGTGAAGCTTTCTTT. Translated, it gives CASSHLGEAFF.

The chain has TRBV7-9 and TRBJ1-1; TRBD1 might be the D (6 bases). This CDR3 is built from 13 residues. Germline V CDR1 and CDR2: SEHNR, FQNEAQ (reference sequence). Trimming pared 4 bases from V and 5 bases from J, leaving 11 bases between. The chain's CDR3 is CASSSTQGTEAFF. The CDR3 DNA sequence: TGTGCCAGCAGCTCAACTCAGGGGACTGAAGCTTTCTTT.

The chain has TRBV4-2 and TRBJ2-2; 10 bases fit TRBD2. V shed 0 bases, J shed 4 bases, and the junction held 8 bases outside the gene matches. The CDR3 runs to 18 residues. In germline, CDR1 is LGHNA, CDR2 YNFKEQ. CDR3 in amino acids: CASSQDEAGGPSTGELFF. In DNA form, the CDR3 reads TGTGCCAGCAGCCAAGATGAAGCGGGGGGGCCAAGCACCGGGGAGCTGTTTTTT.

This clone was recorded only once. This rearrangement joins TRBV11-2 to TRBJ1-1; TRBD1 is a possible D gene (6 bases). This CDR3 has 13 residues. The V gene lost 5 bases and the J gene lost 5 bases, with 12 bases spanning the gap. CDR1 SGHAT and CDR2 FQNNGV come from the germline V gene. CDR3 residues: CASSPRRGTEAFF. The CDR3 DNA reads TGTGCCAGCAGCCCACGCAGGGGTACTGAAGCTTTCTTT.

CDR3 DNA sequence: TGTGCCAGCAGCCTAAACAGGGGCGGTGGCTACACCTTC. Protein product: CASSLNRGGGYTF. The rearrangement joins TRBV7-2 to TRBJ1-2, with 7 nucleotides matching TRBD1. CDR3 length: 13 amino acids. V was pared by 5 bases and J by 7 bases, with 7 bases of the junction left unmatched. From germline, CDR1 is SGHTA and CDR2 FQGNSA.